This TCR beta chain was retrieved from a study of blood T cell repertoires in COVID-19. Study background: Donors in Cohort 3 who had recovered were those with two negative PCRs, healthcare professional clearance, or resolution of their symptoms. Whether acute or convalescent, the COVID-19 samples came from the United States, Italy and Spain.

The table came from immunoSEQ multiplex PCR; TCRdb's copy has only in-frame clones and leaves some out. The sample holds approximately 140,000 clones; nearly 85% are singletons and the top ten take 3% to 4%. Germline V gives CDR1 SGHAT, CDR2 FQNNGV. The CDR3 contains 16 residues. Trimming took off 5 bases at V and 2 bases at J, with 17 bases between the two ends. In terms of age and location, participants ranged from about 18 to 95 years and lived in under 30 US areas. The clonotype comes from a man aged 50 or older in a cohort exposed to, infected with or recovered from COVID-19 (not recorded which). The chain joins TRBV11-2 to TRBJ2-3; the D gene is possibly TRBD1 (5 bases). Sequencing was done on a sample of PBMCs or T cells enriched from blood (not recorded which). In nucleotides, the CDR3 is TGTGCCAGCAGCACCCGTTCGGACACCCTCACAGATACGCAGTATTTT. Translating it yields CASSTRSDTLTDTQYF.